This T cell receptor beta chain is drawn from a study of T cells in Graves' hyperthyroidism and ophthalmopathy. Study-wide points: In the analysis, a 13 V-J model separated ophthalmopathy from stable hyperthyroidism.

This CDR3 is built from 11 residues. Trimming pared 1 base from V and 8 bases from J, leaving 8 bases between. Germline assignment: CDR1 GTSNPN and CDR2 SVGIG (reference sequence). Turning to this clonotype: Its antigen remains unknown.

TCR beta CDR3 sequences were amplified from RNA transcripts. A set of HTBI primers served as the primers for a first-round RT-PCR of the TCR CDR3. TCRdb analysed the multiplex PCR reads with MiXCR anew, one entry per CDR3 protein. This sample has some 530,000 distinct CDR3 sequences, with around a fifth found just once. Sequencing was done on a sample of blood. The source is a woman in her 70s with Graves' ophthalmopathy. The chain has TRBV30 and TRBJ1-2; the D gene is possibly TRBD1 (5 bases). DNA for the CDR3: TGTGCCTGGAGTGGGGGGGAAGGCTACACCTTC. Encoded protein: CAWSGGEGYTF. Combining the CDR3 with reference TRBV30 and TRBJ1-2 gives the whole variable domain SQTIHQWPATLVQPVGSPLSLECTVEGTSNPNLYWYRQAAGRGLQLLFYSVGIGQISSEVPQNLSASRPQDRQFILSSKKLLLSDSGFYLCAWSGGEGYTFGSGTRLTVV.